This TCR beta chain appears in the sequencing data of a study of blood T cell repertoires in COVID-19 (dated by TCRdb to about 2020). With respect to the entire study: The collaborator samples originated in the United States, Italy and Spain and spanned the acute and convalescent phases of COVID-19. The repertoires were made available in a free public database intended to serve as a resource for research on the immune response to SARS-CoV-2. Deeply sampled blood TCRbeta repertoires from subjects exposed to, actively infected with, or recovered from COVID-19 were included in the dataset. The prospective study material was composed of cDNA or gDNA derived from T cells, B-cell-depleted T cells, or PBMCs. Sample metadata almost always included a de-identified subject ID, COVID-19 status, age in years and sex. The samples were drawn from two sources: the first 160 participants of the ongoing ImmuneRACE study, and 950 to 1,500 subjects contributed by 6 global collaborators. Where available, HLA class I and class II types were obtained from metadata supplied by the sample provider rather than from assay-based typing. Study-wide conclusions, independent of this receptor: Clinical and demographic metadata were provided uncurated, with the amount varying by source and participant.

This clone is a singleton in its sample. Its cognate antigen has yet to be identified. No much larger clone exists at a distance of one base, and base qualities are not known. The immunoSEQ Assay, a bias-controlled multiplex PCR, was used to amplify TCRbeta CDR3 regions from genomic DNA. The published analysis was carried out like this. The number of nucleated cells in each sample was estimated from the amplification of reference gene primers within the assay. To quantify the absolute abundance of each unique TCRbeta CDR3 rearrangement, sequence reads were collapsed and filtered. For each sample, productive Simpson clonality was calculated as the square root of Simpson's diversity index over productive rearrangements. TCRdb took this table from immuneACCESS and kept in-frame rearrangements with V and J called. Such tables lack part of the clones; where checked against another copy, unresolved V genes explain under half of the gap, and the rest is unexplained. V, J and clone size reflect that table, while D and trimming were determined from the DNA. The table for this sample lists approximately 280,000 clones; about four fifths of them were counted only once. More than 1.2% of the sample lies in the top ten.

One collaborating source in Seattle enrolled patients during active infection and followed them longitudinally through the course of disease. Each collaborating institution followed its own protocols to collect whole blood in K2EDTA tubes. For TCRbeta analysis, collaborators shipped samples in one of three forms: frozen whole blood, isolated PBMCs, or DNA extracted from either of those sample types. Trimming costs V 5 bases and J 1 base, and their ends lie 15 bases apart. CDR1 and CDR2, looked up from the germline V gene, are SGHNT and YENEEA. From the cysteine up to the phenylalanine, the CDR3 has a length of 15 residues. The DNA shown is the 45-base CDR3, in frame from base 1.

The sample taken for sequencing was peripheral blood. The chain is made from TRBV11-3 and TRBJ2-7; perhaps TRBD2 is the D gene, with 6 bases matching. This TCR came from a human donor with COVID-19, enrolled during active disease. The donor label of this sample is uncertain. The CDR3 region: CASSPRGTGSYEQYF. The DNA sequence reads TGTGCCAGCAGCCCTCGGGGGACGGGATCCTACGAGCAGTACTTC.